Listed below are T cell receptor beta chains from one sample, sequenced in a study of shared clonotypes between healthy human individuals. Sequenced by immunoSEQ multiplex PCR; TCRdb stores in-frame clones only, minus some. The table lists about 2.2 million clones, around 93% of them singletons, with about 1.8% in the top ten. Sequencing was done on a sample of naive CD8+ T cells from PBMCs. These receptors were collected from a man younger than 35 in good health. Some clones in this sample may be carry-over from other donors' samples. Each CDR3 is given with its conserved first and last residue. D genes are given only for firm matches. A row's size may be missing; if present it is once, few, many or a size class.

clone_size,cdr3_length,j_call,d_call,v_call,cdr3_aa,cdr3_nt
.,11,TRBJ2-1,.,TRBV14,CASSQGIEQFF,TGTGCCAGCAGCCAAGGTATTGAGCAGTTCTTC
.,14,TRBJ1-4,.,TRBV28,CASRETGPNEKLFF,TGTGCCAGCAGGGAGACAGGCCCAAATGAAAAACTGTTTTTT
.,14,TRBJ1-1,.,TRBV6-6,CASSYSEGRTEAFF,TGTGCCAGCAGTTACTCGGAGGGTAGGACTGAAGCTTTCTTT
.,15,TRBJ2-5,TRBD2,TRBV4-3,CASSHLLAAQETQYF,TGCGCCAGCAGCCATCTACTAGCGGCCCAAGAGACCCAGTACTTC
.,16,TRBJ2-2,TRBD1,TRBV10-3,CAISETDRGGTGELFF,TGTGCCATCAGTGAGACGGACAGGGGCGGGACCGGGGAGCTGTTTTTT
.,16,TRBJ2-5,TRBD2,TRBV7-3,CASSPGLAGVGETQYF,TGTGCCAGCAGCCCGGGACTAGCGGGAGTAGGAGAGACCCAGTACTTC
.,15,TRBJ2-1,.,TRBV7-9,CASRLEGRKDNEQFF,TGTGCCAGCAGATTAGAGGGCCGGAAAGACAATGAGCAGTTCTTC
once,16,TRBJ1-3,.,TRBV4-1,CASSQVPGSSGNTIYF,TGCGCCAGCAGCCAGGTACCGGGGAGCTCTGGAAACACCATATATTTT
.,15,TRBJ2-3,.,TRBV7-9,CASSSLLGGTDTQYF,TGTGCCAGCAGCTCCCTTTTGGGGGGCACAGATACGCAGTATTTT
.,13,TRBJ2-3,.,TRBV7-6,CASSLGAADTQYF,TGTGCCAGCAGCTTGGGGGCCGCAGATACGCAGTATTTT
.,12,TRBJ1-1,.,TRBV27,CASGQTRGEAFF,TGTGCCAGCGGCCAAACTCGGGGTGAAGCTTTCTTT
.,15,TRBJ2-5,.,TRBV4-3,CASSQSHGVQETQYF,TGCGCCAGCAGCCAGAGTCACGGAGTTCAAGAGACCCAGTACTTC
once,18,TRBJ2-3,TRBD1,TRBV4-3,CASSQGGLGQGNTDTQYF,TGCGCCAGCAGCCAAGGGGGCCTGGGACAGGGAAACACAGATACGCAGTATTTT
.,15,TRBJ2-3,TRBD1,TRBV27,CASSPRQGKADTQYF,TGTGCCAGCAGTCCCAGACAGGGAAAGGCAGATACGCAGTATTTT
.,14,TRBJ2-5,.,TRBV2,CASLPPGSGETQYF,TGTGCCAGCCTCCCGCCGGGATCCGGGGAGACCCAGTACTTC
.,15,TRBJ2-7,TRBD1,TRBV28,CASSTRTGSSYEQYF,TGTGCCAGCAGTACCAGGACAGGTAGCTCCTACGAGCAGTACTTC
.,14,TRBJ2-1,.,TRBV7-2,CASSLGVSYNEQFF,TGTGCCAGCAGCTTAGGGGTCTCCTACAATGAGCAGTTCTTC
.,16,TRBJ2-5,TRBD1,TRBV5-4,CASSLLDRGLWETQYF,TGTGCCAGCAGCCTCCTGGACAGGGGGCTATGGGAGACCCAGTACTTC
.,17,TRBJ2-2,TRBD2,TRBV13,CASSFRTSGSRTGELFF,TGTGCCAGCAGCTTCCGGACTAGCGGGAGCAGGACCGGGGAGCTGTTTTTT
.,14,TRBJ2-1,TRBD2,TRBV7-2,CASSPRTSGSPVFF,TGTGCCAGCAGCCCCCGGACTAGCGGGAGCCCTGTGTTCTTC
.,11,TRBJ2-2,.,TRBV7-3,CASRGGGELFF,TGTGCCAGCAGAGGGGGCGGGGAGCTGTTTTTT
.,16,TRBJ2-3,TRBD2,TRBV5-5,CASSLGSAGVADTQYF,TGTGCCAGCAGCTTAGGCTCGGCGGGAGTCGCAGATACGCAGTATTTT
.,15,TRBJ1-5,.,TRBV28,CASSLSGGGNQPQHF,TGTGCCAGCAGTTTATCCGGTGGGGGCAATCAGCCCCAGCATTTT
.,13,TRBJ2-1,.,TRBV9,CASSFPGVNEQFF,TGTGCCAGCAGCTTCCCCGGGGTCAATGAGCAGTTCTTC
.,15,TRBJ2-3,.,TRBV4-3,CASSQIYGGTDTQYF,TGCGCCAGCAGCCAAATCTATGGTGGCACAGATACGCAGTATTTT
.,16,TRBJ1-5,.,TRBV7-6,CASSLLAPRVGQPQHF,TGTGCCAGCAGCTTACTCGCCCCCAGGGTAGGTCAGCCCCAGCATTTT
.,13,TRBJ1-6,.,TRBV7-3,CASSLGGRSPLHF,TGTGCCAGCAGCTTAGGGGGGCGTTCACCCCTCCACTTT
.,16,TRBJ2-1,.,TRBV11-2,CASSLTNNIAYPQQFF,TGTGCCAGCAGCTTAACCAACAACATCGCCTACCCACAGCAGTTCTTC
.,14,TRBJ2-1,.,TRBV11-3,CASSLDFPYNEQFF,TGTGCCAGCAGCTTGGACTTTCCCTACAATGAGCAGTTCTTC
.,17,TRBJ2-1,.,TRBV5-4,CASSPVQLGGGWIEQFF,TGTGCCAGCAGCCCGGTACAGCTGGGAGGGGGGTGGATTGAGCAGTTCTTC
.,18,TRBJ2-3,.,TRBV10-3,CASLPSLGGTLSTDTQYF,TGTGCCAGTCTCCCATCGTTGGGCGGAACCCTTAGCACAGATACGCAGTATTTT
.,15,TRBJ2-1,TRBD2,TRBV15,CATGARAREGHEQFF,TGTGCCACCGGTGCTAGGGCGCGGGAGGGCCATGAGCAGTTCTTC
.,14,TRBJ2-7,.,TRBV19,CASSVPGPGYKQYF,TGTGCCAGTAGTGTTCCGGGCCCCGGGTACAAGCAGTACTTC
.,13,TRBJ1-1,TRBD1,TRBV5-1,CASRSTGGTEAFF,TGCGCCAGCAGATCAACAGGGGGGACTGAAGCTTTCTTT
.,16,TRBJ2-3,TRBD2,TRBV11-2,CASSWGLAGDTDTQYF,TGTGCCAGCAGCTGGGGACTAGCGGGAGACACAGATACGCAGTATTTT
.,14,TRBJ1-3,.,TRBV28,CASSLAGRGNTIYF,TGTGCCAGCAGTTTAGCGGGCAGAGGAAACACCATATATTTT